The entry below gives a single T cell receptor (beta chain) sequence along with its context. What it recognizes is unknown. The data are from a study of T cells expressing NK-cell markers. The overall study: From sorted CD3+CD56+NKG2C+, CD3+CD56+NKG2C- and CD3+CD56-NKG2C+ T cells came the TCR beta repertoires. Seven of the eight sequenced donors were classified as HCMV-seropositive, and one was classified as seronegative.

Germline CDR1 reads SGHNT; CDR2 reads YYREEE (reference sequence). The CDR3 sequence is 14 residues long. Findings and limits, study-wide: There were a handful of donors in whom these clonotypes also led the CD3+CD56-NKG2C+ fraction. It was still unclear whether expanded NKG2C+ T cell clones were HCMV specific.

TCRdb re-called the 5' RACE reads; one entry per CDR3 protein, DNA not given. The data include 200,000 to 300,000 distinct CDR3 sequences; the top ten clones carry 0.39%. The V call is TRBV5-4, the J call TRBJ2-3. The sequenced sample consisted of blood T cells: a sorted CD56 or NKG2C T cell subset, CD4+ or CD8+ T cells, or bulk PBMC T cells (not recorded which). The clonotype comes from a man aged 18-30 years in good health. The CDR3 sequence is CASSLTGSTDTQYF. The variable domain in full, with the rest retrieved from reference TRBV5-4 and TRBJ2-3, is ETGVTQSPTHLIKTRGQQVTLRCSSQSGHNTVSWYQQALGQGPQFIFQYYREEENGRGNFPPRFSGLQFPNYSSELNVNALELDDSALYLCASSLTGSTDTQYFGPGTRLTVL.